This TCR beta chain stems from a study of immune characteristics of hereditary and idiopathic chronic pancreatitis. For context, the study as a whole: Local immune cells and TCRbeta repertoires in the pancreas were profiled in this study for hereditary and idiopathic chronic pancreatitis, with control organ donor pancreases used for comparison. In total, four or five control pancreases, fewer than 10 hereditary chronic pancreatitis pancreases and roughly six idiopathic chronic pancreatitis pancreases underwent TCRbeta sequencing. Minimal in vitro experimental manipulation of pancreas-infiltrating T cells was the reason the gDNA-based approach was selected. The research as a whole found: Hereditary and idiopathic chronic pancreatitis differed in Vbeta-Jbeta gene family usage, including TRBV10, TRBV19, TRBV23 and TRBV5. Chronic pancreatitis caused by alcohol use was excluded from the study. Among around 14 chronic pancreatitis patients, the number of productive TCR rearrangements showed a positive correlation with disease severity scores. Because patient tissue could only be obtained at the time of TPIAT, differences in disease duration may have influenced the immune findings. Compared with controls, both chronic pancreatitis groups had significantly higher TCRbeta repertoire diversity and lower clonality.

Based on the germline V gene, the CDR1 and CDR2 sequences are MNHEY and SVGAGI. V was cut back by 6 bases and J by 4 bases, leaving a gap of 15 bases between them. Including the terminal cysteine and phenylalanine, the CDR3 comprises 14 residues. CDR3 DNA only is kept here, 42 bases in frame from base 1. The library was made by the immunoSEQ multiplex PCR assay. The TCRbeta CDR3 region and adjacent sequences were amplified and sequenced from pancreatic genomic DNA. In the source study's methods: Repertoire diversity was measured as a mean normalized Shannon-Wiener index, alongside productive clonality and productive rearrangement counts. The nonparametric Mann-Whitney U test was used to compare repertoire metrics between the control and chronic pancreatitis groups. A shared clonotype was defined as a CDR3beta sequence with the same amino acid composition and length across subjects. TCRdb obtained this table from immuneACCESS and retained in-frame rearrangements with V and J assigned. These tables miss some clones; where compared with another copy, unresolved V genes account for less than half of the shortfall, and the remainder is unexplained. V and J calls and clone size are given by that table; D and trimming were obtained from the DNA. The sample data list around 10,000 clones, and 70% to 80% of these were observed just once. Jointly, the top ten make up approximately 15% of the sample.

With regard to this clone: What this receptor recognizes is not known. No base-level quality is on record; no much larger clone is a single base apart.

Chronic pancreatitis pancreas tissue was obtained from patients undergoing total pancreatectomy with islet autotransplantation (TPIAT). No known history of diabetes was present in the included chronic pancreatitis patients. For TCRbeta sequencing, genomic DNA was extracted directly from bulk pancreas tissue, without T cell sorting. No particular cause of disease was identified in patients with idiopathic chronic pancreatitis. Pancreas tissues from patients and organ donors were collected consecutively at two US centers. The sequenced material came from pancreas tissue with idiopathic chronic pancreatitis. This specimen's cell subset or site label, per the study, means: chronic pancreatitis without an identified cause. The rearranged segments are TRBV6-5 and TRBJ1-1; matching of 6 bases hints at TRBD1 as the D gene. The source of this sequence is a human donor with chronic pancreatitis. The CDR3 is CASRGQPLGTEAFF. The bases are TGTGCCAGCAGAGGACAGCCCCTGGGCACTGAAGCTTTCTTT.